These 23 T cell receptor beta chains share one sample of origin, sequenced in a study of T cells after yellow fever vaccination. Each CDR3 protein gets one entry after TCRdb re-called the 5' RACE reads with MiXCR. The data hold over 250,000 distinct CDR3 sequences, with approximately 4% observed a single time. The sequenced sample was PBMCs, obtained 5 days after the yellow fever booster vaccination. These TCRs come from a man younger than 35 who received the YFV17D yellow fever vaccine.

This clonotype was seen a few times. The V call is TRBV11-2, the J call TRBJ2-7, with D unclear. Germline CDR1 SGHAT, CDR2 FQNNGV. The CDR3 sequence is 11 residues long. V lost 5 bases and J lost 3, with 5 bases in between. The CDR3, as DNA: TGTGCCAGCAGCGGGGTCTACGAGCAGTACGTC. Translated: CASSGVYEQYV.

This clonotype was recorded many times. The CDR3 region has the DNA TGTGCCAGCAGCAAAGATTCCCGGGACATCAGATGGTTTTTT. This translates into CASSKDSRDIRWFF. The chain links TRBV21-1 to TRBJ1-4; the table's TRBD1 call for D was not verified on the DNA. TRBV21-1 has pseudogene status. This CDR3 has 14 amino acids.

This clonotype was seen more than once but under ten times. The genes are TRBV7-2 and TRBJ1-1; D is undetermined. The CDR3 extends over 16 amino acids. Germline loops: CDR1 SGHTA, CDR2 FQGNSA. V was shortened by 4 bases and J by 12 bases, with 27 bases between the two germline ends. The CDR3 loop reads CASSSRFSPLPSDPFF. The CDR3 nucleotides are TGTGCCAGCAGCTCCCGCTTCAGTCCTCTTCCGTCGGATCCTTTCTTT.

V gene TRBV29-1 combines with J gene TRBJ1-3; 8 nucleotides line up with TRBD1. CDR3 length: 13 amino acids. Germline CDR1 SQVTM, CDR2 ANQGSEA. V lost 7 bases and J lost 6; bases outside the gene matches: 8. CDR3 coding DNA: TGCAGCGCCGGCGGACAGGGCGCAAACACCATATATTTT. The encoded protein is CSAGGQGANTIYF.

This clonotype has a handful of counts. J is TRBJ1-1 and V is TRBV6-5; D perhaps matches TRBD1 (5 bases). The germline V gene has CDR1 MNHEY and CDR2 SVGAGI. The CDR3 loop spans 12 amino acids. Trimming removed 6 bases at V and 11 bases at J, with 16 bases between. CDR3 DNA sequence: TGTGCCAGCAGCAACCCAGGGCTTGGGGCTTTCTTT. Translation: CASSNPGLGAFF.

This clonotype was detected many times. The chain joins TRBV5-1 to TRBJ2-2, with 7 bases aligning to TRBD1. Germline V gene data show CDR1 as SGHRS and CDR2 as YFSETQ. The CDR3 is 17 residues long. V lost 5 bases to trimming and J lost 2 bases; unmatched junction nucleotides: 12. The CDR3 region has the DNA TGCGCCAGCAGGGACAGGCGCGCCGTACTTAACACCGGGGAGCTGTTTTTT. Protein sequence: CASRDRRAVLNTGELFF.

This CDR3 is CASSPVSGGAGNEQFF. The CDR3 nucleotides are TGTGCCAGCAGCCCCGTTAGCGGGGGGGCGGGCAATGAGCAGTTCTTC. The gene calls are TRBV5-4 and TRBJ2-1; TRBD2 matches 11 bases. Germline lookup yields CDR1 SGHNT and CDR2 YYREEE (reference sequence). This CDR3 has 16 amino acids. The V and J ends lost 4 bases and 6 bases, in that order; junction bases with no gene match: 9.

The chain is built from TRBV7-2 and TRBJ1-2; no clear D. Germline loops: CDR1 SGHTA, CDR2 FQGNSA. V lost 3 bases to trimming and J lost 5 bases, with 13 bases between them. This CDR3 is built from 14 residues. For the CDR3, the DNA is TGTGCCAGCAGCTTGGTAATAGATCGATATGGCTACACCTTC. As protein: CASSLVIDRYGYTF.

This clonotype was recorded at least ten times. The chain couples TRBV7-2 to TRBJ1-5, with D unclear. Trimming pared 4 bases from V and 4 bases from J, leaving 5 bases between. Germline CDR1 reads SGHTA; CDR2 reads FQGNSA. This CDR3 is built from 12 residues. The CDR3 reads CASSSYNQPQHF. The CDR3 DNA reads as TGTGCCAGCAGCTCCTATAATCAGCCCCAGCATTTT.

V usage is TRBV28 and J usage is TRBJ1-1; no definite D call. CDR1 is MDHEN and CDR2 is SYDVKM in the germline V gene. Trimming left V 7 bases short and J 0 bases short, with 15 bases between. This CDR3 has 15 amino acids. The CDR3 sequence: CASTLGRILNTEAFF. CDR3 in DNA: TGTGCCAGCACCCTTGGACGGATTTTGAACACTGAAGCTTTCTTT.

This clonotype was detected a few times. J is TRBJ2-2 and V is TRBV7-9; D remains unclear. CDR1 SEHNR and CDR2 FQNEAQ come from the germline V gene (reference sequence). This CDR3 region has 14 residues. Trimming removed 2 bases from V and 3 bases from J, with 7 bases in between. As DNA, the CDR3 is TGTGCCAGCAGCTTATCTGGGCACACCGGGGAGCTGTTTTTT. This translates into CASSLSGHTGELFF.

This clonotype was detected a few times. V and J are TRBV20-1 and TRBJ2-2, with TRBD1 as a possible D gene (5 bases). Germline V gene sequence: CDR1 DFQATT, CDR2 SNEGSKA (reference sequence). V was shortened by 3 bases and J by 6 bases, with 14 bases between the two germline ends. The CDR3 is made up of 14 amino acids. Here the CDR3 reads CSASSGSGAGELFF. CDR3 sequence (DNA): TGCAGTGCTAGCTCAGGGTCGGGTGCCGGGGAGCTGTTTTTT.

This clonotype was seen many times. The chain carries TRBV7-2 and TRBJ2-3, with 10 bases lining up with TRBD2. Germline CDR1 is SGHTA and CDR2 is FQGNSA. The CDR3 extends over 14 amino acids. Losses at the gene ends were 5 bases for V and 4 bases for J; bases not matched to a gene: 3. The CDR3 sequence is CASSPGTSADTQYF. The CDR3 DNA sequence: TGTGCCAGCAGCCCCGGGACTAGCGCAGATACGCAGTATTTT.

V is TRBV20-1 and J is TRBJ2-5, with 15 bases that match TRBD2. Germline V CDR1 and CDR2: DFQATT, SNEGSKA (reference sequence). J lost 2 bases, V lost 3 bases, and 4 bases had no gene match. The CDR3 has 16 residues. The chain's CDR3 is CSARGLAGGPQETQYF. CDR3 DNA sequence: TGCAGTGCTAGGGGACTAGCGGGGGGCCCTCAAGAGACCCAGTACTTC.

The sample holds many counts of this clonotype. The V and J genes are TRBV20-1 and TRBJ2-7; no firm D call. This CDR3 comprises 13 residues. Trimming took 1 base from V and 3 from J, leaving 10 bases between them. Per the germline V gene, CDR1 is DFQATT and CDR2 is SNEGSKA (reference sequence). CDR3 sequence reads: CSARGLGYYEQYF. CDR3 nucleotides: TGCAGTGCTAGAGGTTTAGGGTACTACGAGCAGTACTTC.

The chain carries TRBV27 and TRBJ1-2; TRBD1 aligns across 9 bases. V gave up 5 bases and J gave up 5 bases; unmatched junction bases: 9. Germline V gene data show CDR1 as MNHEY and CDR2 as SMNVEV (reference sequence). The CDR3 contains 15 residues. The CDR3 spells CASSDRTGVAYGYTF. The CDR3, as DNA: TGTGCCAGCAGTGACCGGACAGGGGTGGCGTATGGCTACACCTTC.

This clonotype was counted ten times or more. The V and J genes are TRBV10-2 and TRBJ2-7; 12 bases are shared with TRBD2. V was clipped by 5 bases and J by 8 bases; unmatched bases: 7. Germline lookup yields CDR1 WSHSY and CDR2 SAAADI. The CDR3 is 14 amino acids. In DNA form, the CDR3 reads TGCGCCAGCAGTCTGACTAGCGGGAGCTATAAGCAGTACGTC. Its protein product is CASSLTSGSYKQYV.

This clonotype was observed at least ten times. This chain connects TRBV7-9 to TRBJ2-3; D call uncertain. The CDR3 is made up of 14 amino acids. V was shortened by 4 bases and J by 1 base, with 9 bases between the two germline ends. Germline-derived CDR1 and CDR2 are SEHNR and FQNEAQ (reference sequence). CDR3 coding DNA: TGTGCCAGCAGCTCCCCCGGGCGCACAGATACGCAGTATTTT. It translates to CASSSPGRTDTQYF.

This clonotype was detected a few times. The chain recombines TRBV9 with TRBJ2-1, with D possibly matching TRBD1 (6 bases). The V gene's germline CDR1 is SGDLS and CDR2 YYNGEE. Trimming took 5 bases from V and 0 from J, leaving 12 bases between them. The CDR3 sequence is 15 residues long. As DNA, the CDR3 is TGTGCCAGCAGAGCCTTGGACAGCTCCTACAATGAGCAGTTCTTC. Protein: CASRALDSSYNEQFF.

This clonotype was seen repeatedly, ten times or more. This sequence joins TRBV5-1 and TRBJ1-6; no firm D call. Germline CDR1 is SGHRS and CDR2 is YFSETQ. The CDR3 has 13 amino acids. V gave up 0 bases and J gave up 5 bases, with 3 bases separating them. The DNA of the CDR3 is TGCGCCAGCAGCTTGGATAATAATTCACCCCTCCACTTT. This sequence encodes CASSLDNNSPLHF.

In its sample, this clonotype was seen many times. The chain has TRBV18 and TRBJ2-7; the D gene is possibly TRBD1 (6 bases). This CDR3 region has 13 residues. Germline V gives CDR1 KGHSH, CDR2 LQKENI. The ends were cut back, 3 bases at V and 3 bases at J, with 9 bases in the middle. Here the CDR3 DNA reads TGTGCCAGCTCACCGTCAGGGGACTACGAGCAGTACGTC. This codes for CASSPSGDYEQYV.

This clonotype has more than one count but fewer than ten. V gene TRBV7-2 combines with J gene TRBJ1-5; 10 positions match TRBD1. The J segment lost 3 bases and the V segment lost 4 bases, leaving 3 bases of the junction unmatched. The CDR3 covers 15 residues. Germline lookup yields CDR1 SGHTA and CDR2 FQGNSA. CDR3 coding DNA: TGTGCCAGCAGCTCCGGGACAGGGGCCAATCAGCCCCAGCATTTT. As protein: CASSSGTGANQPQHF.

This clonotype occurred a few times. The V gene is TRBV4-3, the J gene TRBJ1-2, with D uncertain. V dropped 4 bases and J dropped 2 bases, with 14 bases sitting between them. Germline V gives CDR1 LGHNA, CDR2 YSLEER. This CDR3 contains 15 residues. CDR3 nucleotide sequence: TGCGCCAGCAGCCCGACGGGGAGGAGCAACTATGGCTACACCTTC. It codes for CASSPTGRSNYGYTF.